The table lists the clone carrying this TCR beta chain with many counts. This sample was included in a study of T-cell reconstitution after alpha-beta-depleted transplantation in children. Construction of the TCRbeta library involved unique molecular identifiers. TCRdb independently ran MiXCR on the PCR reads; one entry per CDR3 protein. Of about 110,000 distinct CDR3 sequences listed, 10% are singletons. CDR3 length equals 16 residues. Germline values: CDR1 SGHRS, CDR2 YFSETQ. V lost 1 base and J 0 bases, leaving 13 bases between the germline ends. Material: PBMCs from the stem cell graft donor, obtained from the stem cell graft. The V call is TRBV5-1, the J call TRBJ1-2, with D possibly matching TRBD1 (5 bases). This sequence was found in a human donor who donated a stem cell graft to a child with acute lymphoblastic leukemia. The CDR3 reads CASSLLTVGANYGYTF. The CDR3, as DNA: TGCGCCAGCAGCTTGCTGACGGTGGGGGCTAACTATGGCTACACCTTC.